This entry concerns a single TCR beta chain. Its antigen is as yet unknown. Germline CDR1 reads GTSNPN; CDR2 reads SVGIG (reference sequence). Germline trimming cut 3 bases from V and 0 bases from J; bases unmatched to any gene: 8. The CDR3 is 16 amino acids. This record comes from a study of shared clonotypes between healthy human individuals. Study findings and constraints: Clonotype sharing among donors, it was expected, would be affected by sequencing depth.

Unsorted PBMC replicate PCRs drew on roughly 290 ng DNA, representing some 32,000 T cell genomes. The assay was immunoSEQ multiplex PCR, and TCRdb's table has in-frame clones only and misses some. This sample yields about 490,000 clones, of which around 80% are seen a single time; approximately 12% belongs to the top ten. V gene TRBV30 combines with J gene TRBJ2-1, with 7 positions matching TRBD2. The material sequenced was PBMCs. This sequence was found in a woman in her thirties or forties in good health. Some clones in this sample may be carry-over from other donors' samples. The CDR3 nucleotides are TGTGCCTGGAGCCCTGGACTAGTCAGCTCCTACAATGAGCAGTTCTTC. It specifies CAWSPGLVSSYNEQFF.